Following are 6 T cell receptor beta chains from one sample sequenced in a study of T cell changes during pregnancy in multiple sclerosis. The data were produced by immunoSEQ multiplex PCR, yet TCRdb's version contains in-frame clones alone and is incomplete. The profile shows 60,000 to 90,000 clones, about 91% of them singletons. Sample: peripheral blood, taken before pregnancy. The receptors were gathered from a female donor with multiple sclerosis, enrolled in a pregnancy study.

This chain's CDR3 is CASKTGTDYNEQFF. DNA of the CDR3: TGTGCCAGTAAAACCGGGACAGACTACAATGAGCAGTTCTTC. This chain connects TRBV6-5 to TRBJ2-1; 7 nucleotides line up with TRBD1. The CDR3 is made up of 14 amino acids. Germline lookup yields CDR1 MNHEY and CDR2 SVGAGI. V was pared by 9 bases and J by 3 bases, with 8 bases of the junction left unmatched.

The rearrangement uses TRBV30 and TRBJ2-1; 9 positions agree with TRBD2. The V segment lost 7 bases and the J segment 4 bases; nucleotides outside the gene matches: 5. CDR1 is GTSNPN, CDR2 SVGIG, per germline (reference sequence). This CDR3 is built from 13 residues. Here the CDR3 DNA reads TGTGCCTCTGCGGGGGGGAGTTACAATGAGCAGTTCTTC. It codes for CASAGGSYNEQFF.

CDR3 DNA sequence: TGTGCCGGCGGCGGGGGCCAGAACACTGAAGCTTTCTTT. Protein: CAGGGGQNTEAFF. This rearrangement joins TRBV10-3 to TRBJ1-1; D possibly corresponds to TRBD1 (6 bases). The CDR3 extends over 13 amino acids. CDR1 ENHRY and CDR2 SYGVKD come from the germline V gene. V was shortened by 11 bases and J by 1 base, with 14 bases between the two germline ends.

The chain couples TRBV9 to TRBJ2-1; 12 bases align to TRBD2. Per the germline V gene, CDR1 is SGDLS and CDR2 is YYNGEE. The CDR3 spans 17 residues. V dropped 0 bases and J dropped 10; count of bases not matched to a gene: 11. The CDR3 sequence is CASSVGRSSGGALEQFF. In DNA form, the CDR3 reads TGTGCCAGCAGCGTAGGTCGATCTAGCGGGGGGGCGTTGGAGCAGTTCTTC.

This chain connects TRBV6-5 to TRBJ2-2; D may be TRBD2 (6 bases). The germline CDR1 and CDR2 sequences are MNHEY and SVGAGI. Trimming left V 4 bases short and J 1 base short, with 13 bases between. The CDR3 sequence is 16 residues long. CDR3 sequence reads: CASSLRGTWNTGELFF. CDR3 coding DNA: TGTGCCAGCAGTTTACGGGGGACCTGGAACACCGGGGAGCTGTTTTTT.

The chain uses TRBV5-1 and TRBJ1-3, with 7 bases aligning to TRBD1. J gave up 2 bases and V 4 bases, and 6 bases lay outside the gene matches. This CDR3 is built from 15 residues. CDR1 and CDR2 from the germline V gene are SGHRS and YFSETQ. In DNA, the CDR3 is TGCGCCAGCAGCCTGGTGGGGACAGCTGGAAACACCATATATTTT. Translated: CASSLVGTAGNTIYF.